The rows below give T cell receptor beta chains drawn from one sample of a study of CD8+CD57+ T cells in acquired aplastic anemia. TCRdb reanalysed the reads using MiXCR and keeps one entry per CDR3 protein. The sample has approximately 380,000 distinct CDR3 sequences, 55% to 75% seen once. Sequenced material: sorted CD4+, CD8+, or CD8+CD57+ T cells (not recorded which) from PBMCs. The origin of the receptors is a human donor in good health, serving as a control. CDR3s leave out the opening cysteine and the closing phenylalanine or tryptophan.

v_call: TRBV6-5; j_call: TRBJ2-7; cdr3_aa: ASSYGQEISYEQY
v_call: TRBV9; j_call: TRBJ2-7; cdr3_aa: ASSQGGRSAYEQY
v_call: TRBV6-1; j_call: NA; cdr3_aa: ASRIRTGAYEQY
v_call: TRBV6-1; j_call: TRBJ1-4; cdr3_aa: ASSPPGGNEKLF
v_call: TRBV27; j_call: TRBJ1-6; cdr3_aa: ASSLRSGNSPLH
v_call: TRBV11-3; j_call: TRBJ1-3; cdr3_aa: ASSPNHSGNTIY
v_call: TRBV11-3; j_call: TRBJ1-5; cdr3_aa: ASSLGGFSGTNQPQH
v_call: TRBV20-1; j_call: TRBJ2-1; cdr3_aa: SANRGADRHNEQF
v_call: TRBV7-9; j_call: TRBJ2-1; cdr3_aa: ASSAHKGLDEQC
v_call: TRBV20-1; j_call: TRBJ2-5; cdr3_aa: SAPHLNQETQY
v_call: TRBV6-5; j_call: TRBJ1-6; cdr3_aa: ASSYSIGNSTPLH
v_call: TRBV5-1; j_call: TRBJ2-3; cdr3_aa: ASSRRDATDTQY
v_call: TRBV20-1; j_call: TRBJ2-3; cdr3_aa: SASGLASSTDTQY
v_call: TRBV7-8; j_call: TRBJ2-1; cdr3_aa: ASSLVSGGSTEAEQF
v_call: TRBV12-3/TRBV12-4; j_call: TRBJ1-1; cdr3_aa: ASSPDRGGWLNTEAF
v_call: TRBV6-6; j_call: TRBJ2-7; cdr3_aa: ASSYRGTAYEQY
v_call: TRBV20-1; j_call: TRBJ2-7; cdr3_aa: SAREGARDEQY
v_call: TRBV7-6; j_call: TRBJ2-7; cdr3_aa: ASSLETGESYEQY
v_call: TRBV10-3; j_call: TRBJ2-3; cdr3_aa: AITGDSSTDTQY
v_call: TRBV5-1; j_call: TRBJ1-1; cdr3_aa: ASSLETSTGAF
v_call: TRBV10-2; j_call: TRBJ1-1; cdr3_aa: ASSEGQGMNTEAF
v_call: TRBV29-1; j_call: TRBJ2-7; cdr3_aa: CVAGSAASYEQY
v_call: TRBV2; j_call: TRBJ2-7; cdr3_aa: ASRRPGQGTYEQY
v_call: TRBV7-9; j_call: TRBJ1-5; cdr3_aa: ASVSQGNTIYFG
v_call: TRBV5-1; j_call: TRBJ1-2; cdr3_aa: ASSLFLSGDGYT
v_call: TRBV6-5; j_call: TRBJ1-2; cdr3_aa: ASSYSAVQSKLEGYT
v_call: TRBV7-2; j_call: TRBJ2-5; cdr3_aa: ASRLTAGHQTQY
v_call: TRBV6-1; j_call: TRBJ2-7; cdr3_aa: ASSGGGGINEQY
v_call: TRBV5-1; j_call: TRBJ1-1; cdr3_aa: ASNPGVGTVAF
v_call: TRBV6-5; j_call: TRBJ2-7; cdr3_aa: ASSYQAGTEQY
v_call: TRBV7-6; j_call: TRBJ1-1; cdr3_aa: ASSFDGQGEAF
v_call: TRBV2; j_call: TRBJ1-1; cdr3_aa: ASLPRTGGFTEAF
v_call: TRBV7-2; j_call: TRBJ1-2; cdr3_aa: ASSQGLDGYGYT
v_call: TRBV7-2; j_call: TRBJ1-3; cdr3_aa: ASSPDLAAPYNEY
v_call: TRBV25-1; j_call: TRBJ1-2; cdr3_aa: ASSQMGSRTSNYGYT
v_call: TRBV7-2; j_call: TRBJ1-5; cdr3_aa: ASTTGLEKPQH
v_call: TRBV6-1; j_call: TRBJ2-3; cdr3_aa: ASSESPGQDTQY
v_call: TRBV27; j_call: TRBJ2-1; cdr3_aa: ASSPLGLAGDGGDEQF
v_call: TRBV20-1; j_call: TRBJ2-6; cdr3_aa: SAERRGRLHVLT
v_call: TRBV15; j_call: TRBJ1-6; cdr3_aa: ATGKGDSPLH
v_call: TRBV7-3; j_call: TRBJ1-5; cdr3_aa: ASSSGGGRSNKPQH
v_call: TRBV5-1; j_call: TRBJ2-5; cdr3_aa: ASSPTFDSGETQY
v_call: TRBV7-9; j_call: TRBJ2-3; cdr3_aa: ASSQDRATEAEY
v_call: TRBV15; j_call: TRBJ2-1; cdr3_aa: ATSRDMGGRHNEQF
v_call: TRBV6-2/TRBV6-3; j_call: TRBJ2-2; cdr3_aa: ASSYKDRGTYTGELF
v_call: TRBV7-4; j_call: TRBJ2-7; cdr3_aa: ASSSHAKLNYAQY